Listed below are T cell receptor beta chains from one sample, sequenced in a study of cytomegalovirus exposure and HLA in healthy donors. Profiled with immunoSEQ multiplex PCR; TCRdb holds only in-frame clones, not every one. The sample lists approximately 160,000 clones, around 68% occurring once. The sample taken for sequencing was PBMCs. These receptors originate from a man between 45 and 60 years old in good health and CMV-seronegative. Each CDR3 is given with its conserved first and last residue. The D gene is left open where the match is weak. Only part of the rows carry a size: once, few, many, or a class if the clone is expanded.

>TRBV7-2|TRBJ2-5|.|12|.
TGTGCCAGCAGCGGATTTAGAGGGATCCAGTACTTC
CASSGFRGIQYF
>TRBV15|TRBJ1-2|few|14|TRBD1
TGTGCCACCAGCAGAGATCCAGGGGGCGATGGCTACACCTTC
CATSRDPGGDGYTF
>TRBV5-6|TRBJ1-1|.|12|.
TGTGCCAGCAGCCCGCGGAACACTGAAGCTTTCTTT
CASSPRNTEAFF
>TRBV7-9|TRBJ2-3|few|16|TRBD2
TGTGCCAGCAGCCACGGACTAGCGGGTAGCACAGATACGCAGTATTTT
CASSHGLAGSTDTQYF
>TRBV7-8|TRBJ1-1|.|17|TRBD1
TGTGCCAGCAGCGACACCGGGACAGGGATAATGAACACTGAAGCTTTCTTT
CASSDTGTGIMNTEAFF
>TRBV4-1|TRBJ1-5|few|18|.
TGCGCCAGCAGCCAAGTGCCGACAGGCGCCACTATCAAATCGCCCCAGCATTTT
CASSQVPTGATIKSPQHF
>TRBV27|TRBJ1-2|.|16|TRBD1
TGTGCCAGCAGCCCCTTTACAGGGGGCGCGTACTATGGCTACACCTTC
CASSPFTGGAYYGYTF
>TRBV7-2|TRBJ1-2|once|13|.
TGTGCCAGCAGCTTCTTCCCGGCGGATGGCTACACCTTC
CASSFFPADGYTF
>TRBV13|TRBJ2-7|.|15|.
TGTGCCAGCAGTCCTCCGTCTGGGTTCACGGGCGAGCAGTACTTC
CASSPPSGFTGEQYF
>TRBV6-1|TRBJ1-5|.|15|.
TGTGCCAGCACCATCCAGAGGATTAGCAATCAGCCCCAGCATTTT
CASTIQRISNQPQHF
>TRBV9|TRBJ2-3|.|16|TRBD1
TGTGCCAGCAGCTCACCCTGGCAGGGGGCCACAGATACGCAGTATTTT
CASSSPWQGATDTQYF
>TRBV4-3|TRBJ1-2|.|15|.
TGCGCCAGCAGCCATGACAGGACGACAGGCTATGGCTACACCTTC
CASSHDRTTGYGYTF
>TRBV10-3|TRBJ2-7|once|16|TRBD2
TGTGCCATCAGTGACCCAGGACTAGCAGATACCTACGAGCAGTACTTC
CAISDPGLADTYEQYF
>TRBV27|TRBJ1-5|.|16|TRBD1
TGTGCCAGCAGAACGACAGGGGAAAGCAGCAATCAGCCCCAGCATTTT
CASRTTGESSNQPQHF
>TRBV11-1|TRBJ1-2|.|13|.
TGTGCCAGCAGGCGGGCCCCCTTAGATGGCTACACCTTC
CASRRAPLDGYTF
>TRBV13|TRBJ2-3|.|12|.
TGTGCCAGCAGCTTCCGGGCAGATACGCAGTATTTT
CASSFRADTQYF
>TRBV6-4|TRBJ1-2|once|12|.
TGTGCCAGCAGTGAGAAGGAGGATGGCTACACCTTC
CASSEKEDGYTF
>TRBV28|TRBJ1-5|.|13|.
TGTGCCAGCAGCAAGGGGGAATTTCAGCCCCAGCATTTT
CASSKGEFQPQHF
>TRBV19|TRBJ1-3|.|13|.
TGTGCCAGTAGTATGGAACAGGGAAACACCATATATTTT
CASSMEQGNTIYF
>TRBV6-6|TRBJ1-1|few|15|TRBD1
TGTGCCAGCAGTTTCTTACAGGGGTTGGGCACTGAAGCTTTCTTT
CASSFLQGLGTEAFF
>TRBV14|TRBJ1-5|few|14|.
TGTGCCAGCAGCCAAGCTACAGAGAATCAGCCCCAGCATTTT
CASSQATENQPQHF
>TRBV5-6|TRBJ2-3|.|17|TRBD2
TGTGCCAGCAGCCTCCGGACTAGCGGGGCCGGCACAGATACGCAGTATTTT
CASSLRTSGAGTDTQYF
>TRBV12-2|TRBJ1-2|.|14|.
TGTGCAAGTCGTCCTTACACAGGGTTGGGTGGCTACACCTTC
CASRPYTGLGGYTF
>TRBV7-3|TRBJ1-6|.|15|.
TGTGCCAGCAGCTTCCAGGGAACCTATAATTCACCCCTCCACTTT
CASSFQGTYNSPLHF
>TRBV21-1|TRBJ2-7|few|16|.
TGTGCCAGCAGCAAAGTTTTAGGACACCTCTCCTACGAGCAGTACTTC
CASSKVLGHLSYEQYF
>TRBV14|TRBJ1-1|.|16|.
TGTGCCAGCAGCCCCGGGAGGGGGAGAGGGAACACTGAAGCTTTCTTT
CASSPGRGRGNTEAFF
>TRBV6-5|TRBJ1-2|.|14|TRBD1
TGTGCCAGCAGGAAACAGGGGCGGAGCTATGGCTACACCTTC
CASRKQGRSYGYTF
>TRBV12-5|TRBJ1-1|.|15|TRBD1
TGTGCTAGTGGCTCCATCGACAGGGAGAACACTGAAGCTTTCTTT
CASGSIDRENTEAFF
>TRBV6-6|TRBJ1-1|.|14|.
TGTGCCAGCAGTGAGCCGCGGCAGCTCCATGAAGCTTTCTTT
CASSEPRQLHEAFF